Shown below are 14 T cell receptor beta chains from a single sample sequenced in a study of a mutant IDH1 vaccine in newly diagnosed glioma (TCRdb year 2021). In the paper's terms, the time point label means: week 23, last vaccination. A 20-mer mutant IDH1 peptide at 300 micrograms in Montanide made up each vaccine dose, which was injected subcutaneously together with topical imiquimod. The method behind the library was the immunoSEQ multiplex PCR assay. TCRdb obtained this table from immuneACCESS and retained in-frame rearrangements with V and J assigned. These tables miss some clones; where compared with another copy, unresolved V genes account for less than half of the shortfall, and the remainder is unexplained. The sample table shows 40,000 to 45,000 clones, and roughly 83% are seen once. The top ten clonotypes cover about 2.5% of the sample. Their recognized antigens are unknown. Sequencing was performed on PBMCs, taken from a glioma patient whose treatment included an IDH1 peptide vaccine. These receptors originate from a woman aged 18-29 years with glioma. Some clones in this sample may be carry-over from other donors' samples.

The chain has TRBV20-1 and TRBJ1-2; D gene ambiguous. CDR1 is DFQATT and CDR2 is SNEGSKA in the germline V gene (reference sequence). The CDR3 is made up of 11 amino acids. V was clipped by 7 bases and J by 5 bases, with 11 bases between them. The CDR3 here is CSVPTRYGYTF. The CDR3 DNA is TGCAGTGTTCCGACGAGATATGGCTACACCTTC.

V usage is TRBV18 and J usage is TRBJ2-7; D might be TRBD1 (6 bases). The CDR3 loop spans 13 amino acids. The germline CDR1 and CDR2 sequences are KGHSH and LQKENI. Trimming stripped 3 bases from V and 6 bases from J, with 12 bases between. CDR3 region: CASSPIAGVEQYF. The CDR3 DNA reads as TGTGCCAGCTCACCCATAGCAGGGGTCGAGCAGTACTTC. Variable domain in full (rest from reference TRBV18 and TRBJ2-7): NAGVMQNPRHLVRRRGQEARLRCSPMKGHSHVYWYRQLPEEGLKFMVYLQKENIIDESGMPKERFSAEFPKEGPSILRIQQVVRGDSAAYFCASSPIAGVEQYFGPGTRLTVT.

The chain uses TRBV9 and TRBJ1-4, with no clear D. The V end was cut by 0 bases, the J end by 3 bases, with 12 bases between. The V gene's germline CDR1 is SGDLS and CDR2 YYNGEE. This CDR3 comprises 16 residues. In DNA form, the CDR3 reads TGTGCCAGCAGCGTAGGCCCTCGCCCAGCTAATGAAAAACTGTTTTTT. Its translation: CASSVGPRPANEKLFF.

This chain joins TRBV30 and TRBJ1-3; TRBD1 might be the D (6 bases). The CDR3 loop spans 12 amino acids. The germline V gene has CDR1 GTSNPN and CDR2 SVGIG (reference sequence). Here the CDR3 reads CARRGAGNTIYF. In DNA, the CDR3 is TGTGCACGCAGGGGTGCAGGAAACACCATATATTTT.

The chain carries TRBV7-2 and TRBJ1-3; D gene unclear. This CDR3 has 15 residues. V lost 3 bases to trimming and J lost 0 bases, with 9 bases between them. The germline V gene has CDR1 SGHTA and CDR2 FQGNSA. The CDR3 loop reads CASSFTRSSGNTIYF. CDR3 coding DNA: TGTGCCAGCAGCTTTACACGGAGCTCTGGAAACACCATATATTTT.

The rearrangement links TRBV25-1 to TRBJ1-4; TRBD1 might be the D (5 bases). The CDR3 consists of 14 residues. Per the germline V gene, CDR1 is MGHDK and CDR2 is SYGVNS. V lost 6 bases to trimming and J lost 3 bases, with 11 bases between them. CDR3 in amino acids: CASRLTGPNEKLFF. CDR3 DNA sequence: TGTGCCAGCAGGTTAACAGGACCTAATGAAAAACTGTTTTTT.

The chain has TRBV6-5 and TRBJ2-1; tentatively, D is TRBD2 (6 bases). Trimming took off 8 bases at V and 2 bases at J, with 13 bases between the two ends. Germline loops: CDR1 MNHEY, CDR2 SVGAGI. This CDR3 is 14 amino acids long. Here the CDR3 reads CASGPGGAYNEQFF. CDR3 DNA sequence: TGTGCCAGCGGGCCCGGCGGGGCCTACAATGAGCAGTTCTTC.

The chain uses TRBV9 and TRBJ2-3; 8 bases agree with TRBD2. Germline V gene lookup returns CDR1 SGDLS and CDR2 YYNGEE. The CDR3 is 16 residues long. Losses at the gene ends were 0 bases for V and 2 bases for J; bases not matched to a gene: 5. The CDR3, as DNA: TGTGCCAGCAGCGTAGAGTCGGGGGGGACCACAGATACGCAGTATTTT. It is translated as CASSVESGGTTDTQYF.

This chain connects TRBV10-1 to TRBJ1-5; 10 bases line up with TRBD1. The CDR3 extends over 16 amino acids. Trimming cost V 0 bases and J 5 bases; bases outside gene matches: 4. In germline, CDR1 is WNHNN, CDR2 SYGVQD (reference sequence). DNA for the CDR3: TGCGCCAGCAGTGAGTCGAGACAGGGGGCTGATCAGCCCCAGCATTTT. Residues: CASSESRQGADQPQHF.

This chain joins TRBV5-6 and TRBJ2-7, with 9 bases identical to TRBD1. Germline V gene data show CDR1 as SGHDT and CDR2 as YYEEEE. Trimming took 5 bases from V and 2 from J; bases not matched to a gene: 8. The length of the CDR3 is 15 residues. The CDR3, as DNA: TGTGCCAGCAGTGCGGGACAGGGTGGACCCTACGAGCAGTACTTC. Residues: CASSAGQGGPYEQYF.

The CDR3 DNA reads TGTGCCAGCAGAAATCCAGCAGGGGCCGTGGATACGCAGTATTTT. Residues: CASRNPAGAVDTQYF. J is TRBJ2-3 and V is TRBV2; TRBD1 is a possible D gene (6 bases). This CDR3 has 15 residues. The V gene lost 6 bases and the J gene lost 6 bases, with 19 bases spanning the gap. The germline V gene encodes CDR1 SNHLY and CDR2 FYNNEI.

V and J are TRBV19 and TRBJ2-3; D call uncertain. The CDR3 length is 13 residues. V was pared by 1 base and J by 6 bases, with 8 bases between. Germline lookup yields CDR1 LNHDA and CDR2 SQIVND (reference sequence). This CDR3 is CASSIANGDTQYF. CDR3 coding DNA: TGTGCCAGTAGTATAGCCAACGGGGATACGCAGTATTTT.

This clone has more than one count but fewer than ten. In DNA, the CDR3 is TGTGCCAGCACCCCGGGACAGGGTTATTCACCCCTCCACTTT. Translation gives CASTPGQGYSPLHF. This chain uses TRBV19 with TRBJ1-6, with 9 nucleotides matching TRBD1. CDR3 length equals 14 residues. Per the germline V gene, CDR1 is LNHDA and CDR2 is SQIVND (reference sequence). V gave up 9 bases and J gave up 8 bases; unmatched junction bases: 8.

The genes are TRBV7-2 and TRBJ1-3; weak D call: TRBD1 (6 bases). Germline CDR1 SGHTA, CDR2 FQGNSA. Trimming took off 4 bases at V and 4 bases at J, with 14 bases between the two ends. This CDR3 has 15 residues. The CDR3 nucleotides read TGTGCCAGCAGCTCTACCGGGACACAGGGAAACACCATATATTTT. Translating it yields CASSSTGTQGNTIYF.